This T cell receptor beta chain is drawn from a study of shared clonotypes between healthy human individuals. Study-wide results and caveats: Rarefaction revealed incomplete sorted-subset sequencing despite large depth.

The CDR3 spans 13 residues. The V end was cut by 9 bases, the J end by 0 bases, with 9 bases between. Germline V lookup: CDR1 SEHNR, CDR2 FQNEAQ (reference sequence). This table comes from immunoSEQ multiplex PCR, and its TCRdb copy is limited to in-frame clones, with some not included. The table has some 2.1 million clones, about 95% seen once. Naive CD8 isolation took CD45RO-negative cells positively selected for CCR7 and excluded terminally differentiated effector memory CD45RA+ cells. As concerns this clone: Its antigen is as yet unknown. Other nucleotide sequences in the sample specify the same CDR3.

This rearrangement joins TRBV7-9 to TRBJ2-1; a possible D gene is TRBD1 (6 bases). This TCR was recovered from a man between 18 and 29 years old in good health. Sequencing was done on a sample of naive CD8+ T cells sorted from blood. The CDR3 DNA reads TGTGCCAGTACAGGGAGCTCCTACAATGAGCAGTTCTTC. Protein sequence: CASTGSSYNEQFF. Filled out from reference TRBV7-9 and TRBJ2-1, the complete variable domain reads DTGVSQNPRHKITKRGQNVTFRCDPISEHNRLYWYRQTLGQGPEFLTYFQNEAQLEKSRLLSDRFSAERPKGSFSTLEIQRTEQGDSAMYLCASTGSSYNEQFFGPGTRLTVL.